The 8 T cell receptor beta chains listed next were all sequenced from one sample in a study of blood T cells in healthy people across ages. Primed by a sample-barcoded 5' primer and a J-beta primer mix, a second PCR proceeded for 7 to 11 cycles. Each CDR3 protein is one row after TCRdb ran MiXCR on the 5' RACE reads. This table has about 1.8 million distinct CDR3 sequences, just under 50% appearing once. Sequences were obtained from blood. These receptors originate from a woman aged 40 to 50 in good health.

Regarding this clonotype: A read error may account for a junction end that differs from germline. The rearrangement uses TRBV7-2 and TRBJ2-1; D ambiguous. The CDR3 has 13 amino acids. Germline assignment: CDR1 SGHTA and CDR2 FQGNSA. The CDR3 bases are TGTGCCAGCAGCTTAGGGAGCTACGATGAGCAGTTCTTC. It codes for CASSLGSYDEQFF.

The V gene is TRBV5-6, the J gene TRBJ2-6, with TRBD1 matching 9 bases. Looked up from germline, CDR1 is SGHDT and CDR2 is YYEEEE. CDR3 size: 17 residues. V lost 3 bases and J lost 1; bases outside the gene matches: 5. The CDR3 DNA reads TGTGCCAGCAGCTACGGGACAGGGAGATCTGGGGCCAACGTCCTGACTTTC. Its protein product is CASSYGTGRSGANVLTF.

The V gene is TRBV6-6, the J gene TRBJ2-1; the D gene could be TRBD1 or TRBD2 (5 bases each). The germline gives CDR1 MNHNY, CDR2 SVGAGI (reference sequence). V lost 6 bases to trimming and J lost 7 bases, with 19 bases between them. The CDR3 spans 15 residues. The chain's CDR3 is CASRDLGRDGNEQFF. The CDR3 nucleotides read TGTGCCAGCAGAGACCTTGGCAGGGACGGGAATGAGCAGTTCTTC.

This clonotype was seen only a few times. This chain connects TRBV29-1 to TRBJ2-4; TRBD1 is a possible D gene (6 bases). The CDR3 is 11 residues long. In germline, CDR1 is SQVTM, CDR2 ANQGSEA. The ends were cut back, 5 bases at V and 5 bases at J, with 7 bases in the middle. Written as DNA, the CDR3 is TGCAGCGTTTACAGGGAAAACATTCAGTACTTC. The encoded protein is CSVYRENIQYF.

The chain employs TRBV10-3 and TRBJ2-1; 9 bases line up with TRBD1. The CDR3 is made up of 18 amino acids. Germline CDR1 reads ENHRY; CDR2 reads SYGVKD. Germline trimming cut 2 bases from V and 5 bases from J; bases unmatched to any gene: 13. The CDR3 DNA sequence: TGTGCCATCAGTGAGACCCTCCTGCCGGGACAGGGCGACAATGAGCAGTTCTTC. It translates to CAISETLLPGQGDNEQFF.

This sequence joins TRBV20-1 and TRBJ2-7, with 12 positions matching TRBD2. The V segment lost 0 bases and the J segment 3 bases; nucleotides outside the gene matches: 6. The CDR3 contains 16 residues. CDR1 is DFQATT and CDR2 is SNEGSKA in the germline V gene (reference sequence). The CDR3 region has the DNA TGCAGTGCTAGAGAGCTAGCGGGAGGGAAGGGCTACGAGCAGTACTTC. Translating gives CSARELAGGKGYEQYF.

The chain carries TRBV6-6 and TRBJ2-7; unclear D gene. Germline V CDR1 and CDR2: MNHNY, SVGAGI (reference sequence). The V end lost 5 bases, the J end lost 3 bases, and 17 bases lay between the germline ends. This CDR3 has 15 residues. CDR3 nucleotides: TGTGCCAGCAGTCCTAACCGGGCCGCCTTCTACGAGCAGTACTTC. Translating it yields CASSPNRAAFYEQYF.

This clonotype has a count of ten or more. An end of the junction does not agree with germline; a read error may underlie this. The rearrangement joins TRBV7-2 to TRBJ2-3, with D possibly matching TRBD1 (6 bases). Germline V gene lookup returns CDR1 SGHTA and CDR2 FQGNSA. CDR3 length equals 15 residues. The CDR3 nucleotides read TGCGCCAGCAGCCTAGACAGGACCTCCACAGATACGCAGTATTTT. It codes for CASSLDRTSTDTQYF.